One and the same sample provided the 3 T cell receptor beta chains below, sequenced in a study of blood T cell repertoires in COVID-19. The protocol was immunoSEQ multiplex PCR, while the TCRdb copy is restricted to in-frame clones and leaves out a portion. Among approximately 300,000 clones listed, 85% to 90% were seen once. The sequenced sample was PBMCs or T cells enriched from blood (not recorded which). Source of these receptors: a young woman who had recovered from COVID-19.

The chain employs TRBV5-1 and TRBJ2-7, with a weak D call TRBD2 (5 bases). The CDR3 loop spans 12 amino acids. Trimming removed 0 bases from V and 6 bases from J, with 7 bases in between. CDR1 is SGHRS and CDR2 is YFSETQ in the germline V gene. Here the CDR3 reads CASSLGAGEQYF. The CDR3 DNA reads TGCGCCAGCAGCTTGGGGGCGGGCGAGCAGTACTTC.

CDR3 loop: CSVGLSGRAPNYEQYF. Written as DNA, the CDR3 is TGCAGCGTTGGTTTAAGCGGGAGGGCGCCTAACTACGAGCAGTACTTC. The V call is TRBV29-1, the J call TRBJ2-7; 10 bases agree with TRBD2. From germline, CDR1 is SQVTM and CDR2 ANQGSEA. The trim removed 4 bases at V and 3 bases at J, leaving 12 bases unmatched. CDR3 length: 16 residues.

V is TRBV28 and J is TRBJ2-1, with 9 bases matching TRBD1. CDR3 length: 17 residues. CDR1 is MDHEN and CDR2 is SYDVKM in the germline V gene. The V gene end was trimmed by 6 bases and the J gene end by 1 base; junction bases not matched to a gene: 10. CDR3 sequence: CASRKTGGLKSYNEQFF. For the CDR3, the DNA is TGTGCCAGCAGAAAAACAGGGGGCTTAAAGTCCTACAATGAGCAGTTCTTC.